One sample yielded the 24 T cell receptor beta chains listed below, sequenced in a study of beta chain features in type 1 diabetes (dated by TCRdb to 2017 to 2018). Study-wide conclusions, independent of this receptor: A moderate but significant shortening of TCRB CDR3 length was observed in type 1 diabetes patients in all four CD4+ subsets.

Their recognized antigens are unknown. Library preparation was by the immunoSEQ multiplex PCR assay. All of the isolated RNA was reverse transcribed with the High Capacity cDNA Reverse Transcription Kit, so expressed TCRB transcripts were sequenced. Not all clones reach the TCRdb copy of this immuneACCESS table, which keeps in-frame sequences only. Checked studies attribute under half of the gap to unresolved V genes and leave the rest unexplained. Counted in this sample were 150,000 to 200,000 clones; 6.5% to 9.5% of them appeared once. Roughly 1% of the sample lies in the top ten. The specimen sequenced was central memory CD4+ T cells from blood. The receptor source for this set is a woman aged 40 to 50 with type 1 diabetes.

This clone showed up many times. This sequence joins TRBV30 and TRBJ1-5, with a weak D call TRBD1 (6 bases). Germline CDR1 is GTSNPN and CDR2 is SVGIG (reference sequence). V lost 5 bases to trimming and J lost 4 bases, with 12 bases between them. The CDR3 is 13 residues long. The CDR3 region has the DNA TGTGCCTGGGACAAGGGGGTGAATCAGCCCCAGCATTTT. This codes for CAWDKGVNQPQHF.

This clone was seen only a few times. The V gene is TRBV7-2, the J gene TRBJ1-5, with no clear D. CDR1 and CDR2 from the germline V gene are SGHTA and FQGNSA. Trimming shortened V by 2 bases and J by 6 bases, and 17 bases separated the two germline ends. The CDR3 loop spans 16 amino acids. The CDR3 region has the DNA TGTGCCAGCAGCTTAAAGGAGGGCAGGAGTAGTCAGCCCCAGCATTTT. Translation gives CASSLKEGRSSQPQHF.

This clone appeared a few times. The CDR3 protein is CASSPPGSWRDTQYF. CDR3 DNA sequence: TGTGCCAGCAGCCCCCCGGGATCGTGGAGGGATACGCAGTATTTT. V is TRBV13 and J is TRBJ2-3; tentatively, D is TRBD2 (5 bases). The CDR3 covers 15 residues. The germline V gene has CDR1 PRHDT and CDR2 FYEKMQ (reference sequence). The germline V and J ends were trimmed by 5 bases and 6 bases, with 18 bases remaining between them.

This clone has a handful of counts. The chain couples TRBV6-4 to TRBJ2-3; weak D call: TRBD1 (6 bases). The germline CDR1 and CDR2 sequences are MRHNA and SNTAGT. V was clipped by 5 bases and J by 0 bases, with 9 bases between them. CDR3 size: 14 residues. The CDR3 protein is CASSPQGSTDTQYF. The DNA for the CDR3 is TGTGCCAGCAGTCCCCAGGGGAGCACAGATACGCAGTATTTT.

CDR3 DNA sequence: TGTGCCAGCAGTAGTAGCGGGGGGGCCCGGGGAAATGAGCAGTTCTTC. Translation: CASSSSGGARGNEQFF. V is TRBV27 and J is TRBJ2-1, with 11 bases identical to TRBD2. Germline V lookup: CDR1 MNHEY, CDR2 SMNVEV (reference sequence). V gave up 5 bases and J gave up 7 bases; unmatched junction bases: 10. This CDR3 comprises 16 residues.

This clone was observed a handful of times. The CDR3 nucleotides are TGCGCCAGCAGCCAAACCGGGACAGGTGGTGGGAATGGCTACACCTTC. Its translation: CASSQTGTGGGNGYTF. The genes are TRBV4-1 and TRBJ1-2, with 8 nucleotides matching TRBD1. Germline-derived CDR1 and CDR2 are MGHRA and YSYEKL. This CDR3 contains 16 residues. The trim removed 2 bases at V and 6 bases at J, leaving 11 bases unmatched.

This clone was counted a few times. The CDR3 region is CASSPKLGLRTDTQYF. The DNA for the CDR3 is TGTGCCAGCAGCCCCAAGTTGGGACTACGCACAGATACGCAGTATTTT. The V gene is TRBV7-2, the J gene TRBJ2-3, with 7 bases identical to TRBD2. In germline, CDR1 is SGHTA, CDR2 FQGNSA. Losses at the gene ends were 5 bases for V and 1 base for J; bases not matched to a gene: 9. The CDR3 covers 16 residues.

CDR3 sequence reads: CASSRLADEQFF. The CDR3 coding sequence is TGTGCCAGCAGTCGACTAGCGGATGAGCAGTTCTTC. The chain employs TRBV28 and TRBJ2-1, with TRBD2 identical over 9 bases. The CDR3 spans 12 residues. The germline gives CDR1 MDHEN, CDR2 SYDVKM. After removal of 5 bases from V and 8 bases from J, the junction contained 1 base not matched to a gene.

The chain employs TRBV6-4 and TRBJ2-5; D might be TRBD1 (6 bases). CDR3 length: 15 amino acids. Germline V gene lookup returns CDR1 MRHNA and CDR2 SNTAGT. V was pared by 4 bases and J by 4 bases, with 16 bases between. The CDR3 sequence is CASSVGPKGVETQYF. The CDR3 nucleotides read TGTGCCAGCAGTGTGGGCCCCAAGGGGGTAGAGACCCAGTACTTC.

This clone has at least ten counts. The chain uses TRBV29-1 and TRBJ2-7; 7 bases align to TRBD2. The V gene's germline CDR1 is SQVTM and CDR2 ANQGSEA. This CDR3 contains 11 residues. Trimming removed 6 bases from V and 2 bases from J; junction bases left unmatched: 1. CDR3 sequence (DNA): TGCAGCGTACGGGAGGCCTACGAGCAGTACTTC. Encoded protein: CSVREAYEQYF.

In this sample, this clone turned up a few times. The genes are TRBV7-3 and TRBJ2-5, with TRBD2 matching over 7 bases. V was pared by 0 bases and J by 7 bases, with 8 bases of the junction left unmatched. The CDR3 length is 15 residues. Germline CDR1 SGHTA, CDR2 FQGTGA. CDR3 in amino acids: CASSLTGGSLMTQYF. The CDR3 DNA reads TGTGCCAGCAGCTTAACGGGGGGGTCGCTTATGACCCAGTACTTC.

This clone occurred a few times. The chain couples TRBV4-1 to TRBJ1-5; D is unresolved. Germline-derived CDR1 and CDR2 are MGHRA and YSYEKL. The length of the CDR3 is 13 residues. With 4 bases removed from V and 4 bases from J, the gap between germline ends came to 8 bases. The CDR3 loop is CASSRESNQPQHF. The DNA of the CDR3 is TGCGCCAGCAGCCGGGAGAGTAATCAGCCCCAGCATTTT.

J is TRBJ2-7 and V is TRBV28, with a tentative D call TRBD2 (6 bases). Trimming cost V 6 bases and J 5 bases, with 8 bases left between them. Germline CDR1 MDHEN, CDR2 SYDVKM. The CDR3 contains 11 residues. The chain's CDR3 is CASRRGNEQYF. The CDR3 coding sequence is TGTGCCAGCAGGCGGGGTAACGAGCAGTACTTC.

This clone has more than one count but fewer than ten. The CDR3 DNA reads as TGTGCCAGTAGCGAGACAGCATACAATGAGCAGTTCTTC. Its protein product is CASSETAYNEQFF. The chain employs TRBV7-2 and TRBJ2-1, with D tentatively TRBD1 or TRBD2 (5 bases each). The CDR3 has 13 residues. Germline CDR1 is SGHTA and CDR2 is FQGNSA. Trimming pared 9 bases from V and 4 bases from J, leaving 13 bases between.

Comment on this clone: The same CDR3 is also encoded by other DNA sequences in this sample. V gene TRBV5-1 combines with J gene TRBJ2-1; no firm D call. Germline V gene data show CDR1 as SGHRS and CDR2 as YFSETQ. The CDR3 totals 14 residues. Trimming stripped 0 bases from V and 5 bases from J, with 9 bases between. Written as DNA, the CDR3 is TGCGCCAGCAGCTTGGCCCAGGCGAACAATGAGCAGTTCTTC. This translates into CASSLAQANNEQFF.

The chain links TRBV28 to TRBJ2-7, with 9 bases matching TRBD1. The CDR3 length is 14 residues. CDR1 is MDHEN and CDR2 is SYDVKM in the germline V gene. The V and J ends lost 7 bases and 5 bases, in that order; junction bases with no gene match: 9. CDR3: CASILGQGRNEQYF. The CDR3 DNA sequence: TGTGCCAGCATCCTAGGACAGGGGCGCAACGAGCAGTACTTC.

This clone was counted at least ten times. V gene TRBV29-1 combines with J gene TRBJ2-3, with D unclear. Trimming took off 6 bases at V and 3 bases at J, with 13 bases between the two ends. The CDR3 has 13 residues. Per germline, CDR1 SQVTM and CDR2 ANQGSEA. The CDR3 DNA sequence: TGCAGCGTCGCAAGCGCTAGGACAGATACGCAGTATTTT. Translated: CSVASARTDTQYF.

V is TRBV9 and J is TRBJ2-7, with 7 bases that match TRBD1. This CDR3 comprises 15 residues. Germline CDR1 and CDR2: SGDLS and YYNGEE. V gave up 5 bases and J gave up 0 bases; unmatched junction bases: 8. CDR3 nucleotides: TGTGCCAGCAGTAGACAGGGAGAGGGCTCCTACGAGCAGTACTTC. Translating it yields CASSRQGEGSYEQYF.

The genes are TRBV15 and TRBJ2-4; 14 positions match TRBD2. The CDR3 covers 17 residues. Per the germline V gene, CDR1 is LNHNV and CDR2 is YYDKDF (reference sequence). The J segment lost 8 bases and the V segment lost 5 bases, leaving 11 bases of the junction unmatched. The CDR3 coding sequence is TGTGCCACCAGCCCCCGGACTAGCGGGGGGAGGGGGGACATTCAGTACTTC. Its translation: CATSPRTSGGRGDIQYF.

The chain recombines TRBV4-1 with TRBJ1-6; 8 nucleotides agree with TRBD1. CDR3 length: 14 residues. V trimming: 4 bases; J trimming: 10 bases; junction bases outside the gene matches: 6. CDR1 MGHRA and CDR2 YSYEKL come from the germline V gene. CDR3 DNA: TGCGCCAGCAGCCGGGGACAGGAGGAATCACCCCTCCACTTT. It encodes CASSRGQEESPLHF.

The sample holds a few counts of this clone. The V call is TRBV6-4, the J call TRBJ2-2; D is perhaps TRBD2 (5 bases). The germline V gene has CDR1 MRHNA and CDR2 SNTAGT. There are 13 residues in the CDR3. Trimming left V 7 bases short and J 1 base short, with 7 bases between. CDR3 sequence (DNA): TGTGCCAGCAAGGACTTGAACACCGGGGAGCTGTTTTTT. It encodes CASKDLNTGELFF.

This clone was seen a single time. The chain combines TRBV7-3 with TRBJ2-3; tentative D call: TRBD1 (5 bases). The CDR3 runs to 13 residues. The V and J ends lost 4 bases and 4 bases respectively, with 9 bases between them. Germline V gives CDR1 SGHTA, CDR2 FQGTGA. CDR3 amino acids: CASSYQGSDTQYF. The CDR3 DNA reads as TGTGCCAGCAGCTACCAGGGTTCAGATACGCAGTATTTT. Full variable domain (outside the CDR3, taken from reference TRBV7-3 and TRBJ2-3): GAGVSQTPSNKVTEKGKYVELRCDPISGHTALYWYRQSLGQGPEFLIYFQGTGAADDSGLPNDRFFAVRPEGSVSTLKIQRTERGDSAVYLCASSYQGSDTQYFGPGTRLTVL.

This clone was seen more than once but under ten times. The V gene is TRBV18, the J gene TRBJ2-1; D perhaps matches TRBD1 (6 bases). The CDR3 sequence is 15 residues long. Trimming left V 0 bases short and J 5 bases short, with 11 bases between. Germline CDR1 KGHSH, CDR2 LQKENI. DNA of the CDR3: TGTGCCAGCTCACCACCGTCAGGGGCCCACAATGAGCAGTTCTTC. Protein sequence: CASSPPSGAHNEQFF.

The CDR3: CASRGRGQRGYGYTF. The CDR3 bases are TGTGCCAGCAGAGGACGGGGACAGCGCGGCTATGGCTACACCTTC. The chain combines TRBV6-1 with TRBJ1-2, with 7 bases that match TRBD1. Germline V gene lookup returns CDR1 MNHNS and CDR2 SASEGT. The CDR3 runs to 15 residues. With V trimmed by 6 bases and J by 4 bases, 11 bases remained unmatched.